The 17 T cell receptor beta chains given below trace back to one sample, sequenced in a study of blood T cell repertoires in COVID-19. Produced via immunoSEQ multiplex PCR; TCRdb's table is partial and in-frame only. The profile covers 210,000 or so clones, with about four fifths appearing a single time and approximately 8% taken by the ten largest. The sample was peripheral blood. These receptors all come from a woman in her forties or fifties with active or convalescent COVID-19.

With respect to this clone: The same CDR3 also results from other DNA sequences found in this sample. The genes are TRBV28 and TRBJ1-1; the D is unclear. This CDR3 region has 14 residues. Trimming stripped 3 bases from V and 1 base from J, with 9 bases between. CDR1 is MDHEN and CDR2 is SYDVKM in the germline V gene. The CDR3 region has the DNA TGTGCCAGCAGTTTGGTGAGAGGGAACACTGAAGCTTTCTTT. Translation gives CASSLVRGNTEAFF.

The genes are TRBV4-2 and TRBJ2-7; 14 nucleotides line up with TRBD2. In germline, CDR1 is LGHNA, CDR2 YNFKEQ. Trimming took 5 bases from V and 5 from J; bases not matched to a gene: 5. The CDR3 contains 15 residues. CDR3 in amino acids: CASSSRLAGGNEQYF. The CDR3 bases are TGTGCCAGCAGCTCTAGACTAGCGGGAGGGAACGAGCAGTACTTC.

This chain connects TRBV7-9 to TRBJ1-2; D perhaps matches TRBD1 (5 bases). The ends were cut back, 4 bases at V and 7 bases at J, with 10 bases in the middle. Germline-derived CDR1 and CDR2 are SEHNR and FQNEAQ (reference sequence). The CDR3 loop spans 12 amino acids. In DNA, the CDR3 is TGTGCCAGCAGCTCTGGGGGAGGTGGCTACACCTTC. Amino acids: CASSSGGGGYTF.

The chain joins TRBV19 to TRBJ1-1; a possible D gene is TRBD1 (6 bases). The CDR3 runs 14 residues. The V end was cut by 6 bases, the J end by 4 bases, with 15 bases between. Looked up from germline, CDR1 is LNHDA and CDR2 is SQIVND (reference sequence). The CDR3 is CASRSTGSGTEAFF. In DNA, the CDR3 is TGTGCCAGTAGAAGTACAGGGTCGGGCACTGAAGCTTTCTTT.

The rearrangement links TRBV7-2 to TRBJ1-1; 8 nucleotides align to TRBD1. Germline CDR1 reads SGHTA; CDR2 reads FQGNSA. V trimming: 5 bases; J trimming: 4 bases; junction bases outside the gene matches: 3. The CDR3 has 13 amino acids. The CDR3 nucleotides read TGTGCCAGCAGCCGGACAGGGAGCACTGAAGCTTTCTTT. Translation: CASSRTGSTEAFF.

The rearrangement uses TRBV28 and TRBJ2-1, with TRBD2 identical over 7 bases. The germline CDR1 and CDR2 sequences are MDHEN and SYDVKM. The CDR3 is 14 amino acids. Germline trimming cut 0 bases from V and 5 bases from J; bases unmatched to any gene: 1. The CDR3 DNA is TGTGCCAGCAGTTTATGGAGCGGGAACAATGAGCAGTTCTTC. Amino acids: CASSLWSGNNEQFF. Using reference TRBV28 and TRBJ2-1 for the parts outside the CDR3, the full variable domain is DVKVTQSSRYLVKRTGEKVFLECVQDMDHENMFWYRQDPGLGLRLIYFSYDVKMKEKGDIPEGYSVSREKKERFSLILESASTNQTSMYLCASSLWSGNNEQFFGPGTRLTVL.

The V gene is TRBV27, the J gene TRBJ1-5, with D perhaps matching TRBD1 (6 bases). This CDR3 comprises 16 residues. Trimming shortened V by 5 bases and J by 1 base, and 15 bases separated the two germline ends. The germline gives CDR1 MNHEY, CDR2 SMNVEV (reference sequence). The CDR3 protein is CASSQRGGGSNQPQHF. The CDR3 coding sequence is TGTGCCAGCAGTCAGAGGGGGGGCGGGAGCAATCAGCCCCAGCATTTT.

This rearrangement joins TRBV7-2 to TRBJ2-3, with TRBD2 identical over 7 bases. Per germline, CDR1 SGHTA and CDR2 FQGNSA. This CDR3 comprises 16 residues. The V gene end was trimmed by 4 bases and the J gene end by 1 base; junction bases not matched to a gene: 8. CDR3 sequence: CASSSRLRGGTDTQYF. CDR3 DNA: TGTGCCAGCAGCTCCCGACTACGGGGGGGCACAGATACGCAGTATTTT.

The chain combines TRBV7-9 with TRBJ2-1; TRBD2 matches 12 bases. Trimming took 7 bases from V and 7 from J; bases not matched to a gene: 8. The CDR3 sequence is 15 residues long. The germline gives CDR1 SEHNR, CDR2 FQNEAQ (reference sequence). In DNA, the CDR3 is TGTGCCAGCACCCCGACTAGCGGGAGTGGGAATGAGCAGTTCTTC. This encodes CASTPTSGSGNEQFF.

The rearrangement joins TRBV9 to TRBJ2-7; D gene unclear. Trimming shortened V by 3 bases and J by 2 bases, and 15 bases separated the two germline ends. Germline loops: CDR1 SGDLS, CDR2 YYNGEE. This CDR3 comprises 15 residues. The CDR3 here is CASSAEPGRTYEQYF. The CDR3 DNA sequence: TGTGCCAGCAGCGCAGAACCCGGCAGGACCTACGAGCAGTACTTC.

The chain uses TRBV5-5 and TRBJ2-5, with D maybe TRBD1 (5 bases). V lost 4 bases and J 4 bases, leaving 14 bases between the germline ends. The CDR3 is 14 residues long. Germline V lookup: CDR1 SGHKS, CDR2 YYEKEE (reference sequence). CDR3 bases: TGTGCCAGCAGCGGCAGGGTTTCAGGAGAGACCCAGTACTTC. It codes for CASSGRVSGETQYF.

The CDR3 loop reads CASSHSGSNYNEQFF. The CDR3 bases are TGTGCCAGCAGCCATAGCGGGAGTAACTACAATGAGCAGTTCTTC. This rearrangement joins TRBV3-1 (or the pseudogene TRBV3-2) to TRBJ2-1; 9 bases align to TRBD2. This CDR3 contains 15 residues. The ends lost 3 bases at V and 3 bases at J; junction bases unmatched: 3. Germline-derived CDR1 and CDR2 are LGHDT and YNNKEL (reference sequence).

This chain links TRBV7-9 with TRBJ2-1, with unresolved D. Germline V gene lookup returns CDR1 SEHNR and CDR2 FQNEAQ (reference sequence). V was cut by 1 base and J by 7 bases, with 8 bases left in between. This CDR3 comprises 13 residues. The DNA of the CDR3 is TGTGCCAGCAGCTTAGGAGTCGAGAATGAGCAGTTCTTC. Its translation is CASSLGVENEQFF.

The rearrangement joins TRBV9 to TRBJ1-1, with no clear D. With 4 bases removed from V and 6 bases from J, the gap between germline ends came to 16 bases. The CDR3 loop spans 14 amino acids. Per germline, CDR1 SGDLS and CDR2 YYNGEE. Written as DNA, the CDR3 is TGTGCCAGCAGCCCTCCCCTGGGCGCGTCTGAAGCTTTCTTT. Its translation: CASSPPLGASEAFF.

The chain combines TRBV6-1 with TRBJ2-7; perhaps TRBD1 as D (6 bases). The CDR3 is 14 residues long. Trimming shortened V by 0 bases and J by 4 bases, and 10 bases separated the two germline ends. Germline V gene lookup returns CDR1 MNHNS and CDR2 SASEGT. DNA for the CDR3: TGTGCCAGCAGTGAAGCTGACAGGTGGTACGAGCAGTACGTC. Translating gives CASSEADRWYEQYV.

This chain's CDR3 is CATSPPGQGGQTQYF. The CDR3 DNA follows: TGTGCCACCAGCCCCCCGGGACAGGGAGGGCAGACCCAGTACTTC. This chain uses TRBV15 with TRBJ2-5, with 9 positions matching TRBD1. The CDR3 is 15 residues long. Looked up from germline, CDR1 is LNHNV and CDR2 is YYDKDF (reference sequence). J gave up 6 bases and V 5 bases, and 10 bases lay outside the gene matches.

The chain joins TRBV3-1 (or the pseudogene TRBV3-2) to TRBJ1-1; perhaps TRBD1 as D (6 bases). V dropped 3 bases and J dropped 11 bases, with 16 bases sitting between them. Per the germline V gene, CDR1 is LGHDT and CDR2 is YNNKEL (reference sequence). There are 13 residues in the CDR3. DNA of the CDR3: TGTGCCAGCAGCCATGATCTACAGGGTGAGGCTTTCTTT. This translates into CASSHDLQGEAFF.